Shown below are 8 T cell receptor beta chains from a single sample sequenced in a study of read filtering for tumor transcriptome and immune sequencing (dated by TCRdb to the early 2020s). For sequencing, an Illumina HiSeq 4000 was employed. Starting from 400 to 450 ng RNA, TCR libraries were constructed with the Immunoverse kit using molecular barcoded adaptors that cover the alpha/delta and beta/gamma chains. The public reads were quality trimmed at Q25 with fastp and then assembled into clones with MiXCR by TCRdb, keeping productive beta chains. Each CDR3 protein gets just one entry, which takes the most common genes and DNA from the rows behind it. Present in this sample are more than 35,000 distinct CDR3 sequences, about an eighth of which were seen just once. The ten largest clonotypes hold approximately 37% of the sample. Specimen: a population of CD138-negative cells sorted from bone marrow. The cell subset or site label here, explained by the study, means: bone marrow mononuclear cells depleted of CD138+ plasma/myeloma cells by negative magnetic selection. The receptors were sampled from a donor aged 40 or over with multiple myeloma.

As regards this clonotype: A read error may explain this, as a much larger clone is one base away. J is TRBJ1-1 and V is TRBV28; TRBD1 agrees at 7 bases. TRBJ1-6 matches the DNA end more closely, so the J call is doubtful. The CDR3 contains 14 residues. Germline lookup yields CDR1 MDHEN and CDR2 SYDVKM. CDR3 nucleotides: TGTGCCAGCAGTCCTACAGGGGCGGCTTTACCCCTCCACTTT. It translates to CASSPTGAALPLHF.

In DNA form, the CDR3 reads TGTGCCAGCAGGATGGAGGGAGGCACTGAAGCTTTCTTT. Residues: CASRMEGGTEAFF. The chain uses TRBV2 and TRBJ1-1; D gene ambiguous. V was shortened by 6 bases and J by 4 bases, with 12 bases between the two germline ends. The CDR3 runs 13 residues. The germline V gene encodes CDR1 SNHLY and CDR2 FYNNEI.

The genes are TRBV23-1 and TRBJ1-1, with no clear D. TRBV23-1 is sorted into the ORF group, with uncertain function. This CDR3 has 13 residues. The V gene lost 8 bases and the J gene lost 4 bases, with 14 bases spanning the gap. DNA for the CDR3: TGCGCCAGCTCCACCGTGGAGAGCACTGAAGCTTTCTTT. Amino acids: CASSTVESTEAFF.

This clonotype was observed many times. This rearrangement joins TRBV12-3 or TRBV12-4 to TRBJ2-7; TRBD1 agrees at 7 bases. V was clipped by 8 bases and J by 5 bases; unmatched bases: 9. The CDR3 runs to 13 residues. The CDR3 sequence is CASRPTGINEQYF. In nucleotides, the CDR3 is TGTGCCAGCCGCCCGACAGGGATCAACGAGCAGTACTTC.

This clonotype appeared many times. This chain connects TRBV7-2 to TRBJ2-3; D not certain. The V end was cut by 5 bases, the J end by 10 bases, with 16 bases between. The CDR3 extends over 13 amino acids. Germline lookup yields CDR1 SGHTA and CDR2 FQGNSA. Here the CDR3 reads CASSPPSRVAQYF. CDR3 DNA sequence: TGTGCCAGCAGCCCGCCCAGTAGGGTGGCGCAGTATTTT.

This clonotype has ten or more counts. The chain combines TRBV6-2 or TRBV6-3 with TRBJ2-7; D is perhaps TRBD2 (5 bases). V was clipped by 3 bases and J by 4 bases, with 10 bases between them. Germline V gene lookup returns CDR1 MNHEY and CDR2 SVGEGT. This CDR3 comprises 13 residues. The CDR3 DNA reads TGTGCCAGCAGTTATATTACGGGATACGAGCAGTACTTC. Translated: CASSYITGYEQYF.

This clonotype was observed a handful of times. A much more abundant neighbour one base away suggests this may be a read error. CDR3 in amino acids: CASSPGQNYGYTF. The DNA for the CDR3 is TGTGCCAGCAGCCCGGGACAGAACTATGGCTACACCTTC. The V and J genes are TRBV14 and TRBJ1-2; 7 bases agree with TRBD1. There are 13 residues in the CDR3. CDR1 and CDR2 (germline): SGHDN, FVKESK. The ends lost 4 bases at V and 2 bases at J; junction bases unmatched: 1.

This clonotype was recorded at least ten times. The J gene is TRBJ2-7, the V gene TRBV5-1, with TRBD1 identical over 7 bases. This CDR3 is built from 15 residues. Trimming at V came to 0 bases and at J to 6 bases, leaving 9 bases not matched to a gene. CDR1 and CDR2 from the germline V gene are SGHRS and YFSETQ. The CDR3 nucleotides are TGCGCCAGCAGCTTGGTAGCAGGGGGAGCAGGCGAGCAGTACTTC. It encodes CASSLVAGGAGEQYF.